Listed below are T cell receptor beta chains from one sample, sequenced in a study of shared clonotypes between healthy human individuals. Clones were read by immunoSEQ multiplex PCR, and TCRdb kept only the in-frame ones, dropping some. The table records over 1.5 million clones, 95% to 99% of them present only once. The sample taken for sequencing was naive CD4+ T cells sorted from blood. These receptors were obtained from a young man in good health. The CDR3 runs from the conserved cysteine through the conserved F or W. A D gene is named only where the DNA matches it firmly. Where a row states a size, it is once, few, many or the class of an expanded clone; other rows omit it.

cdr3_aa	cdr3_nt	clone_size	cdr3_length	v_call	j_call	d_call
CASSLNPHGSGANVLTF	TGTGCCAGCAGCTTAAACCCGCACGGCTCTGGGGCCAACGTCCTGACTTTC	NA	17	TRBV7-8	TRBJ2-6	NA
CASSLGTSQTQYF	TGTGCCAGCAGCTTAGGGACCTCCCAGACCCAGTACTTC	NA	13	TRBV11-2	TRBJ2-5	NA
CASSIPGGSNEQYF	TGCGCCAGCAGCATCCCAGGAGGGTCCAACGAGCAGTACTTC	NA	14	TRBV5-1	TRBJ2-7	NA
CASSASAPSTDTQYF	TGTGCCAGCAGCGCTAGCGCCCCTAGCACAGATACGCAGTATTTT	NA	15	TRBV9	TRBJ2-3	NA
CASSLSQGRRAFF	TGTGCCAGCAGCTTATCGCAGGGGAGGAGGGCTTTCTTT	NA	13	TRBV7-9	TRBJ1-1	NA
CASTYSGPSSYNEQFF	TGTGCCAGCACTTATTCAGGGCCGAGCTCCTACAATGAGCAGTTCTTC	NA	16	TRBV7-2	TRBJ2-1	NA
CASSVLAGEDEQFF	TGTGCCAGCAGTGTGCTAGCGGGAGAAGATGAGCAGTTCTTC	NA	14	TRBV2	TRBJ2-1	TRBD2
CASSFPGGRESQETQYF	TGTGCCAGCAGCTTCCCCGGCGGGAGAGAGAGTCAAGAGACCCAGTACTTC	NA	17	TRBV5-4	TRBJ2-5	TRBD2
CASSATGVGGTEAFF	TGCGCCAGCAGCGCTACAGGGGTCGGGGGGACTGAAGCTTTCTTT	NA	15	TRBV5-1	TRBJ1-1	TRBD1
CASSWASGGGVDTQYF	TGTGCCAGCAGCTGGGCTAGCGGGGGTGGGGTGGATACGCAGTATTTT	NA	16	TRBV11-2	TRBJ2-3	TRBD2
CASSQEGQGVGEQYF	TGCGCCAGCAGCCAAGAGGGACAGGGGGTCGGCGAGCAGTACTTC	NA	15	TRBV4-1	TRBJ2-7	TRBD1
CASSVGPSTDTQYF	TGTGCCAGCAGCGTAGGTCCCAGCACAGATACGCAGTATTTT	NA	14	TRBV9	TRBJ2-3	NA
CASRWESSGSQQFF	TGTGCCAGCAGATGGGAATCTAGCGGATCTCAGCAGTTCTTC	NA	14	TRBV2	TRBJ2-1	TRBD2
CASSFPQGRDYGYTF	TGTGCCAGCAGTTTTCCCCAGGGGAGAGACTATGGCTACACCTTC	NA	15	TRBV28	TRBJ1-2	NA
CASSLVGQDHNEQFF	TGTGCCAGCAGCTTAGTGGGACAAGACCACAATGAGCAGTTCTTC	once	15	TRBV11-1	TRBJ2-1	NA
CASSRGGDRVTDTQYF	TGTGCCAGCAGCCGAGGAGGGGACAGGGTCACAGATACGCAGTATTTT	NA	16	TRBV5-4	TRBJ2-3	TRBD1
CASSVSTVFGEKLFF	TGTGCCAGCAGCGTATCAACTGTCTTCGGTGAAAAACTGTTTTTT	NA	15	TRBV9	TRBJ1-4	NA
CASSLLVTADGYTF	TGTGCCAGCAGTTTATTGGTGACGGCCGATGGCTACACCTTC	NA	14	TRBV28	TRBJ1-2	NA
CASSYFRQGGNEKLFF	TGTGCCAGCAGTTACTTCCGACAGGGGGGGAATGAAAAACTGTTTTTT	NA	16	TRBV6-6	TRBJ1-4	TRBD1
CASSPDKNTEAFF	TGTGCCAGCTCACCTGACAAGAACACTGAAGCTTTCTTT	NA	13	TRBV18	TRBJ1-1	NA
CASSLMTGREPGLVKYEQYF	TGTGCCAGCAGTTTAATGACAGGGCGAGAGCCCGGACTAGTTAAGTACGAGCAGTACTTC	NA	20	TRBV28	TRBJ2-7	NA
CASSLNPPSYGYTF	TGTGCCAGCAGCCTGAACCCCCCAAGCTATGGCTACACCTTC	once	14	TRBV25-1	TRBJ1-2	NA
CASSEGLAGGSISYEQYF	TGTGCCAGCAGTGAAGGACTAGCGGGAGGCAGTATCTCCTACGAGCAGTACTTC	NA	18	TRBV25-1	TRBJ2-7	TRBD2
CASSESIGVEAFF	TGCGCCAGCAGTGAGTCTATTGGAGTTGAAGCTTTCTTT	NA	13	TRBV10-1	TRBJ1-1	NA
CASTSGRVRLADTQYF	TGTGCCAGCACGTCAGGGCGGGTGAGGTTGGCAGATACGCAGTATTTT	NA	16	TRBV6-6	TRBJ2-3	NA
CASSPGGVQETQYF	TGCGCCAGCAGCCCCGGGGGCGTACAAGAGACCCAGTACTTC	NA	14	TRBV5-1	TRBJ2-5	NA
CASSLEGGEQYF	TGCGCCAGCAGCTTGGAGGGAGGCGAGCAGTACTTC	NA	12	TRBV5-1	TRBJ2-7	NA
CASSLVIGAEQFF	TGTGCCAGCAGCCTTGTTATAGGGGCTGAGCAGTTCTTC	once	13	TRBV7-2	TRBJ2-1	NA
CASSSGFSYEQYF	TGTGCCAGCAGTTCAGGGTTCTCCTACGAGCAGTACTTC	once	13	TRBV28	TRBJ2-7	NA
CASSVRSDRGADTQYF	TGTGCCAGCAGCGTAAGAAGCGACAGGGGGGCAGATACGCAGTATTTT	NA	16	TRBV9	TRBJ2-3	TRBD1
CASSHRKETQYF	TGTGCCAGCAGCCATAGGAAAGAGACCCAGTACTTC	NA	12	TRBV7-3	TRBJ2-5	NA